This T cell receptor beta chain emerged from a study of Ad26.COV2.S vaccination and SARS-CoV-2 variants. Findings and limits, study-wide: Substantial breadth was reportedly displayed by spike-specific CD8+ and CD4+ T cell responses after vaccination. The placebo group had lower spike-specific TCR breadth than the vaccine recipients did. There was a possibility that the TCR breadth and depth analyses underestimated total T cell responses.

V was pared by 4 bases and J by 4 bases, with 11 bases between. Germline CDR1 SGHRS, CDR2 YFSETQ. This CDR3 contains 13 residues. Method: immunoSEQ multiplex PCR; TCRdb's copy keeps in-frame clones and lacks some. The repertoire has over 100,000 clones, roughly 80% of them found once; the top ten carry around a sixth. On this clone: Its target is unknown.

The receptor's source is a human donor who had recovered from COVID-19. The V gene is TRBV5-1, the J gene TRBJ1-1; the D gene is possibly TRBD1 (6 bases). The sample consisted of peripheral blood, taken after recovery from COVID-19. CDR3 nucleotides: TGCGCCAGCAGCACAGGACAGCCCACTGAAGCTTTCTTT. Translated, it gives CASSTGQPTEAFF.